This entry concerns a single T cell receptor beta chain. Patients in Seattle were enrolled during active infection, then followed longitudinally. Methods used by the authors: For nucleated cells, counts were estimated from reference gene primer amplification. Method: immunoSEQ multiplex PCR; TCRdb's copy keeps in-frame clones and lacks some. V, J and clone size were drawn from that table, and D and trimming were deduced from the DNA. The data show hundreds of thousands of clones, with nearly 90% seen just once and about 1% held by the top ten. Germline CDR1 is GTSNPN and CDR2 is SVGIG (reference sequence). V was shortened by 0 bases and J by 1 base, with 9 bases between the two germline ends. This CDR3 is 14 amino acids long. The data are from a study of blood T cell repertoires in COVID-19. Study summary: Sample material is recorded as cDNA or gDNA derived from T cells, B-cell-depleted T cells, or PBMCs.

Sample: peripheral blood. V and J are TRBV30 and TRBJ2-5, with TRBD1 as a possible D gene (5 bases). The receptor was derived from a man younger than 30 with COVID-19, enrolled during active disease. CDR3 residues: CAWSVTAFQETQYF. The CDR3 nucleotides read TGTGCCTGGAGTGTGACAGCTTTCCAAGAGACCCAGTACTTC.